The 30 T cell receptor beta chains presented below share a single source sample, sequenced in a study of OX40 agonist ivuxolimab in advanced cancers. Profiling relied on immunoSEQ multiplex PCR, and the TCRdb table lists in-frame clones only, not all of them. This sample carries tens of thousands of clones, less than 95% of them seen once, and the ten largest clones take about 9%. This specimen consisted of CD4+ or CD8+ T cells sorted from blood, obtained in a trial of the OX40 agonist ivuxolimab. Receptors were obtained from an adult with an advanced solid tumor such as melanoma, head and neck, liver or kidney cancer.

This chain links TRBV5-1 with TRBJ2-7; 8 nucleotides match TRBD1. Germline CDR1 SGHRS, CDR2 YFSETQ. V dropped 0 bases and J dropped 3; count of bases not matched to a gene: 5. This CDR3 has 15 residues. The CDR3 reads CASSLGFGQGYEQYF. DNA for the CDR3: TGCGCCAGCAGCTTGGGATTTGGACAGGGCTACGAGCAGTACTTC.

The gene calls are TRBV7-9 and TRBJ2-5; D uncertain. V lost 6 bases to trimming and J lost 3 bases, with 20 bases between them. The CDR3 covers 16 residues. In germline, CDR1 is SEHNR, CDR2 FQNEAQ (reference sequence). This CDR3 is CASRDPYLSREETQYF. In nucleotides, the CDR3 is TGTGCCAGCAGGGATCCTTACCTTTCGAGAGAAGAGACCCAGTACTTC.

The chain carries TRBV19 and TRBJ1-5; tentatively, D is TRBD1 (5 bases). Trimming pared 3 bases from V and 7 bases from J, leaving 10 bases between. Germline CDR1 is LNHDA and CDR2 is SQIVND (reference sequence). This CDR3 region has 13 residues. CDR3 sequence (DNA): TGTGCCAGTAGTATTCAGGGAAGCCAGCCCCAGCATTTT. The encoded protein is CASSIQGSQPQHF.

CDR3 DNA sequence: TGTGCCAGTACCAGGGTGTTGGATCAGCCCCAGCATTTT. Protein sequence: CASTRVLDQPQHF. This chain links TRBV19 with TRBJ1-5; D might be TRBD1 (5 bases). Trimming pared 7 bases from V and 5 bases from J, leaving 12 bases between. The CDR3 runs to 13 residues. Per germline, CDR1 LNHDA and CDR2 SQIVND (reference sequence).

The chain links TRBV5-6 to TRBJ2-7; D is unresolved. Deletions cut 2 bases from V and 7 bases from J, with 10 bases between. Germline lookup yields CDR1 SGHDT and CDR2 YYEEEE. This CDR3 is built from 12 residues. CDR3 amino acids: CASSFLLGEQYF. In nucleotides, the CDR3 is TGTGCCAGCAGCTTTCTCCTCGGGGAGCAGTACTTC. Full variable domain (missing parts from reference TRBV5-6 and TRBJ2-7): DAGVTQSPTHLIKTRGQQVTLRCSPKSGHDTVSWYQQALGQGPQFIFQYYEEEERQRGNFPDRFSGHQFPNYSSELNVNALLLGDSALYLCASSFLLGEQYFGPGTRLTVT.

This chain joins TRBV10-3 and TRBJ1-5; D gene ambiguous. V was trimmed by 4 bases and J by 3 bases, leaving 10 bases between them. Germline V gene lookup returns CDR1 ENHRY and CDR2 SYGVKD. The CDR3 consists of 14 residues. The CDR3 loop reads CAISVLPSNQPQHF. Here the CDR3 DNA reads TGTGCCATCAGTGTATTGCCCTCCAATCAGCCCCAGCATTTT.

Comment on this clone: An end of the junction does not agree with germline; a read error may underlie this. This chain uses TRBV7-7 with TRBJ2-1, with D perhaps TRBD2 (6 bases). The CDR3 is 13 amino acids. The V gene's germline CDR1 is SSHAT and CDR2 FNYEAQ (reference sequence). CDR3 sequence (DNA): TGTGCTAGCAGCTTAGCGTCGGGGGATGAGCAGTTCTTC. Protein: CASSLASGDEQFF.

The chain uses TRBV9 and TRBJ2-7; 9 nucleotides align to TRBD1. V trimming: 3 bases; J trimming: 6 bases; junction bases outside the gene matches: 7. Germline lookup yields CDR1 SGDLS and CDR2 YYNGEE. This CDR3 contains 14 residues. Here the CDR3 reads CASSGGTGIREQYF. The CDR3 DNA is TGTGCCAGCAGCGGGGGGACAGGGATTCGCGAGCAGTACTTC.

This clone appeared once. The rearrangement joins TRBV7-8 to TRBJ2-2; D is unclear. CDR1 is SGHVS, CDR2 FQNEAQ, per germline. CDR3 length: 13 amino acids. Trimming shortened V by 2 bases and J by 4 bases, and 5 bases separated the two germline ends. The CDR3 sequence is CASSLHPTGELFF. CDR3 coding DNA: TGTGCCAGCAGCTTACACCCCACCGGGGAGCTGTTTTTT.

The rearrangement links TRBV4-3 to TRBJ1-1, with D hard to call. This CDR3 contains 17 residues. CDR1 and CDR2 (germline): LGHNA, YSLEER. Trimming cost V 0 bases and J 3 bases, with 17 bases left between them. CDR3 protein: CASSQEFRAGFDTEAFF. In DNA form, the CDR3 reads TGCGCCAGCAGCCAAGAGTTTCGGGCGGGGTTTGACACTGAAGCTTTCTTT.

V gene TRBV27 combines with J gene TRBJ2-7; a possible D gene is TRBD1 (6 bases). V shed 7 bases and J shed 1 base, with 17 bases lying between them. Germline loops: CDR1 MNHEY, CDR2 SMNVEV (reference sequence). This CDR3 is built from 15 residues. The CDR3 DNA follows: TGTGCCAGCAAATGGACGACAGGTCCTTCCTACGAGCAGTACTTC. Amino acid sequence: CASKWTTGPSYEQYF.

The gene calls are TRBV27 and TRBJ1-1; D remains ambiguous. This CDR3 comprises 14 residues. Germline loops: CDR1 MNHEY, CDR2 SMNVEV (reference sequence). Trimming left V 5 bases short and J 1 base short, with 11 bases between. DNA of the CDR3: TGTGCCAGCAGTATTGGCCGAGGGAACACTGAAGCTTTCTTT. It codes for CASSIGRGNTEAFF.

The V and J genes are TRBV9 and TRBJ2-7; the D gene is possibly TRBD1 (5 bases). Trimming pared 5 bases from V and 3 bases from J, leaving 15 bases between. Looked up from germline, CDR1 is SGDLS and CDR2 is YYNGEE. This CDR3 is 14 amino acids long. CDR3 sequence: CASSVAGPGYEQYF. The DNA of the CDR3 is TGTGCCAGCAGTGTCGCAGGGCCAGGCTACGAGCAGTACTTC.

The gene calls are TRBV6-5 and TRBJ1-5; no clear D. The V gene lost 8 bases and the J gene lost 13 bases, with 6 bases spanning the gap. From germline, CDR1 is MNHEY and CDR2 SVGAGI. The CDR3 has 8 residues. CDR3 coding DNA: TGTGCCAGCCCCGTGCAGCATTTT. This encodes CASPVQHF.

This clone was found once. This rearrangement joins TRBV19 to TRBJ1-2; D is possibly TRBD1 (6 bases). The CDR3 is 12 residues long. V shed 7 bases and J shed 6 bases, with 12 bases lying between them. Looked up from germline, CDR1 is LNHDA and CDR2 is SQIVND (reference sequence). This chain's CDR3 is CASTIPGDGYTF. Here the CDR3 DNA reads TGTGCCAGTACCATCCCAGGGGATGGCTACACCTTC.

The chain combines TRBV2 with TRBJ1-4, with 7 bases that match TRBD1. The CDR3 runs to 14 residues. CDR1 is SNHLY and CDR2 is FYNNEI in the germline V gene. V shed 7 bases, J shed 7 bases, and the junction held 9 bases outside the gene matches. CDR3 amino acids: CASTQTGSGEKLFF. CDR3 DNA sequence: TGTGCCAGCACTCAGACAGGGAGTGGTGAAAAACTGTTTTTT.

The chain employs TRBV9 and TRBJ1-1; 8 bases fit TRBD1. CDR1 and CDR2 from the germline V gene are SGDLS and YYNGEE. The CDR3 runs to 15 residues. V lost 0 bases, J lost 2 bases, and 3 bases stayed unmatched. CDR3 in amino acids: CASSVEQGENTEAFF. Written as DNA, the CDR3 is TGTGCCAGCAGCGTAGAACAGGGGGAAAACACTGAAGCTTTCTTT. The full variable domain, completed using reference TRBV9 and TRBJ1-1, is DSGVTQTPKHLITATGQRVTLRCSPRSGDLSVYWYQQSLDQGLQFLIQYYNGEERAKGNILERFSAQQFPDLHSELNLSSLELGDSALYFCASSVEQGENTEAFFGQGTRLTVV.

The V gene is TRBV30, the J gene TRBJ1-1; the D is unclear. The CDR3 is 13 amino acids. V lost 5 bases, J lost 4 bases, and 14 bases lay in between. The V gene's germline CDR1 is GTSNPN and CDR2 SVGIG (reference sequence). CDR3 nucleotide sequence: TGTGCCTGGGATCTGGATCGCGCCACTGAAGCTTTCTTT. This codes for CAWDLDRATEAFF. Full variable domain (rest looked up from reference TRBV30 and TRBJ1-1): SQTIHQWPATLVQPVGSPLSLECTVEGTSNPNLYWYRQAAGRGLQLLFYSVGIGQISSEVPQNLSASRPQDRQFILSSKKLLLSDSGFYLCAWDLDRATEAFFGQGTRLTVV.

The V call is TRBV7-9, the J call TRBJ2-4, with TRBD1 as a possible D gene (6 bases). The ends were cut back, 5 bases at V and 7 bases at J, with 18 bases in the middle. This CDR3 is 15 amino acids long. The germline V gene encodes CDR1 SEHNR and CDR2 FQNEAQ (reference sequence). This CDR3 reads CASSPAGTPRNIQYF. CDR3 DNA sequence: TGTGCCAGCAGCCCAGCAGGGACACCCAGGAACATTCAGTACTTC.

The chain uses TRBV27 and TRBJ1-1; tentatively, D is TRBD1 (5 bases). Trimming shortened V by 4 bases and J by 4 bases, and 13 bases separated the two germline ends. Per the germline V gene, CDR1 is MNHEY and CDR2 is SMNVEV (reference sequence). There are 14 residues in the CDR3. In DNA, the CDR3 is TGTGCCAGCAGTTGGATCCCGAGGGGCACTGAAGCTTTCTTT. It codes for CASSWIPRGTEAFF.

J is TRBJ2-7 and V is TRBV6-5; TRBD1 matches 8 bases. V lost 1 base to trimming and J lost 6 bases; unmatched junction nucleotides: 8. The V gene's germline CDR1 is MNHEY and CDR2 SVGAGI. The length of the CDR3 is 15 residues. CDR3 bases: TGTGCCAGCAGTTACTACCCCCCAGGGGGCGCCGAGCAGTACTTC. This codes for CASSYYPPGGAEQYF.

This chain uses TRBV13 with TRBJ1-4; D uncertain. The germline V and J ends were trimmed by 1 base and 1 base, with 10 bases remaining between them. Looked up from germline, CDR1 is PRHDT and CDR2 is FYEKMQ (reference sequence). This CDR3 spans 16 amino acids. The CDR3 here is CASSLEREGTNEKLFF. The CDR3 nucleotides are TGTGCCAGCAGCTTAGAACGGGAGGGAACTAATGAAAAACTGTTTTTT.

CDR3 in amino acids: CSAPRDVGGGYTF. DNA for the CDR3: TGCAGCGCTCCGAGGGACGTCGGTGGGGGCTACACCTTC. The chain combines TRBV29-1 with TRBJ1-2; the D gene is possibly TRBD1 (5 bases). Germline values: CDR1 SQVTM, CDR2 ANQGSEA. V dropped 7 bases and J dropped 8 bases, with 20 bases sitting between them. This CDR3 has 13 residues.

This clone was detected only a few times. The chain combines TRBV9 with TRBJ2-3; D is possibly TRBD1 (5 bases). CDR3 length equals 12 residues. Looked up from germline, CDR1 is SGDLS and CDR2 is YYNGEE. The V gene lost 2 bases and the J gene lost 5 bases, with 6 bases spanning the gap. CDR3 DNA sequence: TGTGCCAGCAGCGTTCAGGGAGATACGCAGTATTTT. Translating gives CASSVQGDTQYF. Together with reference TRBV9 and TRBJ2-3, the CDR3 gives the full variable domain: DSGVTQTPKHLITATGQRVTLRCSPRSGDLSVYWYQQSLDQGLQFLIQYYNGEERAKGNILERFSAQQFPDLHSELNLSSLELGDSALYFCASSVQGDTQYFGPGTRLTVL.

The chain joins TRBV27 to TRBJ1-5; weak D call: TRBD1 (6 bases). V lost 6 bases to trimming and J lost 7 bases, with 13 bases between them. In germline, CDR1 is MNHEY, CDR2 SMNVEV (reference sequence). The CDR3 loop spans 13 amino acids. This CDR3 is CASSLQGNQPQHF. CDR3 bases: TGTGCCAGCAGCCTCCAGGGGAACCAGCCCCAGCATTTT.

The gene calls are TRBV4-2 and TRBJ2-7; 10 bases match TRBD2. CDR1 is LGHNA, CDR2 YNFKEQ, per germline. The ends lost 2 bases at V and 1 base at J; junction bases unmatched: 8. The CDR3 has 17 amino acids. The CDR3 sequence is CASSQQGEGLASYEQYF. Written as DNA, the CDR3 is TGTGCCAGCAGCCAACAAGGCGAGGGACTAGCGTCCTACGAGCAGTACTTC.

This sequence joins TRBV2 and TRBJ1-6, with D perhaps matching TRBD1 (6 bases). Trimming stripped 8 bases from V and 0 bases from J, with 26 bases between. Germline V gene data show CDR1 as SNHLY and CDR2 as FYNNEI. This CDR3 contains 20 residues. CDR3 protein: CASLDMTGWPHDSYNSPLHF. CDR3 DNA: TGTGCCAGCCTTGACATGACAGGCTGGCCCCACGACTCCTATAATTCACCCCTCCACTTT.

V gene TRBV19 combines with J gene TRBJ1-1, with a possible D match to TRBD1 (5 bases). The CDR3 runs to 16 residues. Germline CDR1 is LNHDA and CDR2 is SQIVND (reference sequence). V lost 3 bases and J 1 base, leaving 15 bases between the germline ends. The CDR3 here is CASSMSVAGRNTEAFF. The CDR3 DNA follows: TGTGCCAGTAGTATGAGTGTGGCAGGGAGGAACACTGAAGCTTTCTTT. The variable domain in full, with the rest retrieved from reference TRBV19 and TRBJ1-1, is DGGITQSPKYLFRKEGQNVTLSCEQNLNHDAMYWYRQDPGQGLRLIYYSQIVNDFQKGDIAEGYSVSREKKESFPLTVTSAQKNPTAFYLCASSMSVAGRNTEAFFGQGTRLTVV.

To note about this clone: This sample includes further DNA sequences coding for the same CDR3. This chain links TRBV18 with TRBJ2-7; 8 bases fit TRBD1. Germline CDR1 and CDR2: KGHSH and LQKENI. The CDR3 length is 14 residues. Trimming took 6 bases from V and 1 from J; bases not matched to a gene: 5. The CDR3 sequence: CASSPGQGSYEQYF. The DNA for the CDR3 is TGTGCCAGCTCGCCTGGACAGGGATCCTACGAGCAGTACTTC.

The chain uses TRBV4-3 and TRBJ2-2; D remains ambiguous. V lost 1 base to trimming and J lost 7 bases, with 10 bases between them. The germline V gene encodes CDR1 LGHNA and CDR2 YSLEER. The CDR3 length is 14 residues. The chain's CDR3 is CASSQGIGVGELFF. For the CDR3, the DNA is TGCGCCAGCAGCCAAGGAATAGGCGTCGGGGAGCTGTTTTTT.